Presented here are 9 T cell receptor beta chains from one specimen sequenced in a study of blood T cells in healthy people across ages. The authors ran a second PCR of about 6 to 11 cycles using a sample-barcoded 5' primer and a J-beta primer mix. TCRdb re-analysed the 5' RACE reads in MiXCR, keeping a single row per CDR3 protein. The sample holds about 1,800,000 distinct CDR3 sequences, over 25% seen once. The specimen sequenced was blood. The receptor set was obtained from a woman between 25 and 40 years old in good health.

This clonotype was seen at least ten times. The genes are TRBV4-3 and TRBJ2-5; 7 positions agree with TRBD1. Trimming removed 3 bases from V and 5 bases from J; junction bases left unmatched: 9. The CDR3 length is 15 residues. Germline V lookup: CDR1 LGHNA, CDR2 YSLEER. As DNA, the CDR3 is TGCGCCAGCAGCCACCGGGACAGCGAAGGGGAGACCCAGTACTTC. Its translation is CASSHRDSEGETQYF.

Turning to this clonotype: Relative to the germline gene, one junction end is altered; a read error may explain this. The chain carries TRBV7-9 and TRBJ2-7, with D tentatively TRBD1 (5 bases). Germline CDR1 reads SEHNR; CDR2 reads FQNEAQ (reference sequence). This CDR3 spans 15 amino acids. The CDR3 sequence is CVSSADSLGTYEQYF. Here the CDR3 DNA reads TGTGTCAGCAGCGCCGACAGCTTGGGGACCTACGAGCAGTACTTC.

This clonotype was detected a few times. The rearrangement joins TRBV10-3 to TRBJ2-3; D call uncertain. V was pared by 6 bases and J by 5 bases, with 3 bases between. The length of the CDR3 is 10 residues. Germline V lookup: CDR1 ENHRY, CDR2 SYGVKD. CDR3 loop: CAIRGDTQYF. The CDR3 region has the DNA TGTGCCATCAGGGGAGATACGCAGTATTTT.

V usage is TRBV29-1 and J usage is TRBJ1-1, with D unresolved. The CDR3 is 11 residues long. Germline V gene data show CDR1 as SQVTM and CDR2 as ANQGSEA. The V gene lost 3 bases and the J gene lost 8 bases, with 10 bases spanning the gap. The CDR3 DNA follows: TGCAGCGTTGAGGGTCACCTAGAAGCTTTCTTT. Protein product: CSVEGHLEAFF.

Ten or more counts support this clonotype. This chain uses TRBV28 with TRBJ2-7; 7 positions agree with TRBD2. The V gene end was trimmed by 2 bases and the J gene end by 2 bases; junction bases not matched to a gene: 3. Germline V gene sequence: CDR1 MDHEN, CDR2 SYDVKM. The length of the CDR3 is 14 residues. CDR3 in DNA: TGTGCCAGCAGTTTAGAGGGACTACCCTACGAGCAGTACTTC. Encoded protein: CASSLEGLPYEQYF.

This clonotype showed up just a few times. The chain carries TRBV27 and TRBJ1-1; no definite D call. Trimming pared 7 bases from V and 3 bases from J, leaving 18 bases between. Germline V gene data show CDR1 as MNHEY and CDR2 as SMNVEV (reference sequence). This CDR3 region has 15 residues. CDR3 nucleotide sequence: TGTGCCAGCACCGATTCCCCCCTGTTGGACACTGAAGCTTTCTTT. Amino acid sequence: CASTDSPLLDTEAFF.

This clonotype was counted only a few times. The chain uses TRBV29-1 and TRBJ1-2; no clear D. V was clipped by 0 bases and J by 4 bases, with 12 bases between them. Germline CDR1 reads SQVTM; CDR2 reads ANQGSEA. This CDR3 comprises 14 residues. CDR3 sequence reads: CSVEEGGRTYGYTF. CDR3 coding DNA: TGCAGCGTTGAAGAAGGCGGCAGAACCTATGGCTACACCTTC.

With respect to this clonotype: The junction and the germline gene differ at one end; a read error may be behind it. The chain carries TRBV12-3 or TRBV12-4 and TRBJ2-3; 8 positions agree with TRBD2. The CDR3 contains 15 residues. As DNA, the CDR3 is TGTGCCAGCAGTATAGCGGGAATGAGCACAGATACGCAGTATTTT. This sequence encodes CASSIAGMSTDTQYF.

V is TRBV3-1 and J is TRBJ2-5; no clear D gene. CDR3 length: 15 amino acids. Germline CDR1 reads LGHDT; CDR2 reads YNNKEL (reference sequence). V dropped 2 bases and J dropped 5 bases, with 15 bases sitting between them. In DNA, the CDR3 is TGTGCCAGCAGCCAACACACCTCCGAGAGGGAGACCCAGTACTTC. Residues: CASSQHTSERETQYF.